These 26 T cell receptor beta chains originate from one sample sequenced in a study of monozygotic twins with inflammatory bowel disease. With the 5' RACE reads reprocessed, TCRdb shows one record per CDR3 protein and no DNA. The table lists 300,000 to 350,000 distinct CDR3 sequences. Input material: blood. These receptors came from a human donor with ulcerative colitis or Crohn's disease, or a healthy co-twin of an affected twin (not recorded which).

This sequence joins TRBV5-1 and TRBJ2-3; TCRdb's D call of TRBD1 is untestable without DNA. CDR1 and CDR2 (germline): SGHRS, YFSETQ. The CDR3 has 15 amino acids. The CDR3 spells CASSLPEDRGDTQYF.

The rearrangement links TRBV18 to TRBJ1-5; as DNA is missing, the TRBD1 call by TCRdb cannot be tested. This CDR3 is 15 amino acids long. Germline assignment: CDR1 KGHSH and CDR2 LQKENI. CDR3 in amino acids: CASSPTGANSQPQHF.

The rearrangement uses TRBV5-1 and TRBJ1-1; TCRdb returns TRBD1, unconfirmable since there is no DNA. The CDR3 contains 13 residues. Germline V gene lookup returns CDR1 SGHRS and CDR2 YFSETQ. The CDR3 spells CASRTGNRAIHFF.

The chain is built from TRBV6-2 or TRBV6-3 and TRBJ2-7. This CDR3 region has 16 residues. Germline V gene sequence: CDR1 MNHEY, CDR2 SVGEGT. This CDR3 reads CASSYGRSGSSYEQYF.

This chain's CDR3 is CASRTPWMGGEAFF. The genes are TRBV12-2 and TRBJ1-1. TRBV12-2 has pseudogene status. CDR3 length equals 14 residues.

V is TRBV5-1 and J is TRBJ2-3; TCRdb names TRBD2, which stays unverified in the absence of DNA. Germline assignment: CDR1 SGHRS and CDR2 YFSETQ. There are 16 residues in the CDR3. CDR3 amino acids: CASSLATWRDTDTQYF.

The CDR3: CASRKSMNTEAFF. V gene TRBV14 combines with J gene TRBJ1-1. Looked up from germline, CDR1 is SGHDN and CDR2 is FVKESK. The CDR3 loop spans 13 amino acids. The complete variable domain, with remaining parts taken from reference TRBV14 and TRBJ1-1, reads EAGVTQFPSHSVIEKGQTVTLRCDPISGHDNLYWYRRVMGKEIKFLLHFVKESKQDESGMPNNRFLAERTGGTYSTLKVQPAELEDSGVYFCASRKSMNTEAFFGQGTRLTVV.

The rearrangement uses TRBV5-1 and TRBJ2-3; there is no DNA to check the TCRdb D call of TRBD1. CDR3 length: 16 amino acids. Germline V gene sequence: CDR1 SGHRS, CDR2 YFSETQ. Here the CDR3 reads CASRTYRGAGTDTQYF. Supplemented by reference TRBV5-1 and TRBJ2-3, the full variable domain reads KAGVTQTPRYLIKTRGQQVTLSCSPISGHRSVSWYQQTPGQGLQFLFEYFSETQRNKGNFPGRFSGRQFSNSRSEMNVSTLELGDSALYLCASRTYRGAGTDTQYFGPGTRLTVL.

This chain joins TRBV6-1 and TRBJ2-7; TCRdb's D call, TRBD1, is unchecked because there is no DNA. CDR3 length: 14 amino acids. The germline CDR1 and CDR2 sequences are MNHNS and SASEGT. CDR3 in amino acids: CASSVDRDPYEQYF.

This chain joins TRBV28 and TRBJ2-7; there is no DNA to check the TCRdb D call of TRBD1. This CDR3 region has 14 residues. CDR1 is MDHEN and CDR2 is SYDVKM in the germline V gene. The CDR3 region is CASSWTGGPYEQYF.

The gene calls are TRBV6-5 and TRBJ2-7. The germline CDR1 and CDR2 sequences are MNHEY and SVGAGI. This CDR3 region has 16 residues. The CDR3 here is CASSYDSDGSSYEQYF.

The chain recombines TRBV5-6 with TRBJ2-1; TCRdb selects TRBD1, and the lack of DNA leaves this call unchecked. The CDR3 sequence is 14 residues long. The germline CDR1 and CDR2 sequences are SGHDT and YYEEEE. Here the CDR3 reads CASSRFDRTDEQFF.

The chain joins TRBV20-1 to TRBJ1-1; TCRdb's D gene call, TRBD1, goes unchecked for lack of DNA. The CDR3 extends over 16 amino acids. Germline CDR1 DFQATT, CDR2 SNEGSKA (reference sequence). The CDR3 sequence is CSARDRALAGGAEAFF.

This sequence joins TRBV29-1 and TRBJ2-5; TCRdb designates TRBD1, a call that cannot be tested without DNA. CDR1 SQVTM and CDR2 ANQGSEA come from the germline V gene. The CDR3 contains 12 residues. The CDR3 loop is CSVAGPQETQYF.

The chain is built from TRBV6-1 and TRBJ2-7; TCRdb picks TRBD1, but there is no DNA to check that call. The CDR3 totals 14 residues. Germline CDR1 MNHNS, CDR2 SASEGT. CDR3 loop: CASSGNRPAYEQYF.

The CDR3: CASSQVAEKTDTQYF. This chain links TRBV4-2 with TRBJ2-3; with no DNA, the TCRdb D assignment of TRBD2 cannot be verified. The CDR3 spans 15 residues. The germline gives CDR1 LGHNA, CDR2 YNFKEQ.

The gene calls are TRBV6-1 and TRBJ1-2; TCRdb returns TRBD1, unconfirmable since there is no DNA. The CDR3 runs to 16 residues. The V gene's germline CDR1 is MNHNS and CDR2 SASEGT. CDR3: CASSSYTGQGTYGYTF.

The chain uses TRBV4-1 and TRBJ1-4. Germline assignment: CDR1 MGHRA and CDR2 YSYEKL. The CDR3 extends over 15 amino acids. The CDR3 reads CASSQDRGGAEKLFF.

The chain has TRBV6-5 and TRBJ1-2; TCRdb's D gene call, TRBD1, goes unchecked for lack of DNA. This CDR3 region has 13 residues. Germline lookup yields CDR1 MNHEY and CDR2 SVGAGI. CDR3 residues: CASRPGQGGGYTF.

The chain links TRBV5-4 to TRBJ1-4. The germline V gene has CDR1 SGHNT and CDR2 YYREEE (reference sequence). This CDR3 spans 16 amino acids. The CDR3 is CASSWGMAATNEKLFF.

The V and J genes are TRBV7-2 and TRBJ1-2; TCRdb's D gene call, TRBD1, goes unchecked for lack of DNA. The CDR3 is 14 amino acids. Germline CDR1 is SGHTA and CDR2 is FQGNSA. CDR3 amino acids: CASSLDRDSYGYTF.

V and J are TRBV14 and TRBJ1-1. CDR3 size: 14 residues. CDR1 and CDR2 from the germline V gene are SGHDN and FVKESK. CDR3: CASSQESGITEAFF.

The V gene is TRBV5-1, the J gene TRBJ2-3; with no DNA, the TCRdb D assignment of TRBD1 cannot be verified. CDR3 size: 16 residues. Germline CDR1 and CDR2: SGHRS and YFSETQ. CDR3 in amino acids: CASSPSPDRGSDTQYF.

The chain is built from TRBV5-1 and TRBJ1-5; TCRdb returns TRBD1, unconfirmable since there is no DNA. CDR1 and CDR2 from the germline V gene are SGHRS and YFSETQ. The CDR3 runs to 14 residues. This CDR3 reads CASRFDRGDQPQHF.

The chain recombines TRBV20-1 with TRBJ2-7; TCRdb reports TRBD2, a call that lacks DNA to check it against. CDR1 is DFQATT and CDR2 is SNEGSKA in the germline V gene (reference sequence). The CDR3 runs 16 residues. CDR3 amino acids: CSARSPRLAISYEQYF.

This chain connects TRBV29-1 to TRBJ1-2; without DNA, the TCRdb call of TRBD1 cannot be checked. Looked up from germline, CDR1 is SQVTM and CDR2 is ANQGSEA. The CDR3 spans 16 residues. CDR3 in amino acids: CSTLGPLTGQGYGYTF.